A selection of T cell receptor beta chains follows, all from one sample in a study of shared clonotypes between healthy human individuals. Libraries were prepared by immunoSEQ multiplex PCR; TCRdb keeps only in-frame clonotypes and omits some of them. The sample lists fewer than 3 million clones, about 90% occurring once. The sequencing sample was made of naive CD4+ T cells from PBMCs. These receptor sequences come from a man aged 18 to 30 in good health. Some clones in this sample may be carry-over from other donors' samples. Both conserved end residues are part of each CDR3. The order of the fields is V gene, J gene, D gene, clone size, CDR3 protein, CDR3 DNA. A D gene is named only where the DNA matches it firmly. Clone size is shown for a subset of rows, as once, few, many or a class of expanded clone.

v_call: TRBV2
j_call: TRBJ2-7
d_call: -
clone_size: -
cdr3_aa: CASSEAFYEQYF
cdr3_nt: TGTGCCAGCAGTGAAGCATTCTACGAGCAGTACTTC

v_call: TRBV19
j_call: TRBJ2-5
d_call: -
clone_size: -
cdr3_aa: CASTPRSQLSQETQYF
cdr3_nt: TGTGCCAGTACCCCCAGGTCACAGTTATCCCAAGAGACCCAGTACTTC

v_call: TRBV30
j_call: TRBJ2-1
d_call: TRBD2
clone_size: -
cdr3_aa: CAWSIGASGDYNEQFF
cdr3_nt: TGTGCCTGGAGTATAGGGGCTAGCGGGGACTACAATGAGCAGTTCTTC

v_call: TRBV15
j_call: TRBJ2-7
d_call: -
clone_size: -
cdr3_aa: CATSRDPGFTYEQYF
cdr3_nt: TGTGCCACCAGCAGAGATCCCGGATTCACCTACGAGCAGTACTTC

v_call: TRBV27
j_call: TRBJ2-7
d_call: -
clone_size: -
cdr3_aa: CASSLSPLVVGPWNEQYF
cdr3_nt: TGTGCCAGCAGTTTATCACCACTTGTCGTGGGACCGTGGAACGAGCAGTACTTC

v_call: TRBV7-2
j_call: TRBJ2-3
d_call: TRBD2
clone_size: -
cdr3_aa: CASSARMSGSVDTQYF
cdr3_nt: TGTGCCAGCAGCGCCCGGATGAGCGGGAGTGTGGATACGCAGTATTTT

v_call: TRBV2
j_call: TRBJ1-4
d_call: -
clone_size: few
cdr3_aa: CASSMSGVGEKLFF
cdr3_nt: TGTGCCAGCAGTATGTCAGGGGTGGGTGAAAAACTGTTTTTT

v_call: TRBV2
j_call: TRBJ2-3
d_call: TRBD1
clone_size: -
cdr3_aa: CASSWDRGPTDTQYF
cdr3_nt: TGTGCCAGCAGCTGGGACAGGGGGCCTACAGATACGCAGTATTTT

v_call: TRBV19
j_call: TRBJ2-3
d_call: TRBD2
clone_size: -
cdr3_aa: CASSPGLAKGADTQYF
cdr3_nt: TGTGCCAGTAGTCCGGGACTAGCGAAGGGGGCAGATACGCAGTATTTT

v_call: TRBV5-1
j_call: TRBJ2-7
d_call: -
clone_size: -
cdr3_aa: CASSFRRGSSYEQYF
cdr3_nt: TGCGCCAGCAGCTTCCGGCGGGGTAGCTCCTACGAGCAGTACTTC

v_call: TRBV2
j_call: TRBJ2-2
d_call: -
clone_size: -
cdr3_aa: CASSLNTGELFF
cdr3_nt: TGTGCCAGCAGTCTTAACACCGGGGAGCTGTTTTTT

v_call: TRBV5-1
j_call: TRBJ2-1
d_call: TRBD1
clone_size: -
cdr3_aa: CASSRLGTGSYNEQFF
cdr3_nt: TGCGCCAGCAGCCGACTCGGGACAGGCTCCTACAATGAGCAGTTCTTC

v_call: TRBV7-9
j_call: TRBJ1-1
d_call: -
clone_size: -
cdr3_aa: CASSFDRYNTEAFF
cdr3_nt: TGTGCCAGCAGCTTTGACCGTTACAACACTGAAGCTTTCTTT

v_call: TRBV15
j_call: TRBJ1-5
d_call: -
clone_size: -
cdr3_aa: CATSRDRGAGVQPQHF
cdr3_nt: TGTGCCACCAGCAGAGATCGTGGGGCAGGAGTTCAGCCCCAGCATTTT

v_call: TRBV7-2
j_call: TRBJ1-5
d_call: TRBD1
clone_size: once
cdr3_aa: CASSLGQGANQPQHF
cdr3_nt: TGTGCCAGCAGCCTAGGACAGGGGGCGAATCAGCCCCAGCATTTT

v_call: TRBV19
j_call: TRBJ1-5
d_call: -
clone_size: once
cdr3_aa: CASSGSSNSNQPQHF
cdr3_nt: TGTGCCAGTAGTGGGTCCTCTAATAGCAATCAGCCCCAGCATTTT

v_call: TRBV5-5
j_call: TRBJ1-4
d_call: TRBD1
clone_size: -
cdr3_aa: CASSTGGSGEKLFF
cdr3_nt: TGTGCCAGCAGCACAGGGGGTTCCGGTGAAAAACTGTTTTTT

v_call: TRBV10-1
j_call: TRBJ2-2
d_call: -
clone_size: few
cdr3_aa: CASRVTVTGELFF
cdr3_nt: TGCGCCAGCAGAGTCACTGTTACCGGGGAGCTGTTTTTT

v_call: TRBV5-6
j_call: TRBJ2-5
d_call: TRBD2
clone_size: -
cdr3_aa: CASSLGRLAGGFRETQYF
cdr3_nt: TGTGCCAGCAGCTTGGGTCGACTAGCGGGAGGATTTCGAGAGACCCAGTACTTC

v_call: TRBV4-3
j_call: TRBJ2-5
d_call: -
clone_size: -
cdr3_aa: CASSERANQETQYF
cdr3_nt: TGCGCCAGCTCTGAGAGGGCAAATCAAGAGACCCAGTACTTC

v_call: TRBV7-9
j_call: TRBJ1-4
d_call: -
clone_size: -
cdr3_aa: CASSLRGTNEKLFF
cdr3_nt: TGTGCCAGCAGCTTACGGGGGACTAATGAAAAACTGTTTTTT

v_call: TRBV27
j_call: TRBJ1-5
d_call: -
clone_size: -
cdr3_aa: CASSPTGRRNQPQHF
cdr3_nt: TGTGCCAGCAGTCCCACAGGCCGGAGGAATCAGCCCCAGCATTTT

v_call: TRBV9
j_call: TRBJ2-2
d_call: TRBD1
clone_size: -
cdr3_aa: CASSVGAGGNTGELFF
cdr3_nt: TGTGCCAGCAGCGTAGGGGCAGGGGGGAACACCGGGGAGCTGTTTTTT

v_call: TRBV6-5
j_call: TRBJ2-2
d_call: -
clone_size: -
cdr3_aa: CASSYGGPNTGELFF
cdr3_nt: TGTGCCAGCAGTTATGGGGGACCGAACACCGGGGAGCTGTTTTTT

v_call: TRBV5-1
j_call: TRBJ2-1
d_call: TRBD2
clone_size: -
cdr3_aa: CASSLGAGAPINEQFF
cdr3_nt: TGCGCCAGCAGCTTGGGGGCGGGAGCCCCCATCAATGAGCAGTTCTTC

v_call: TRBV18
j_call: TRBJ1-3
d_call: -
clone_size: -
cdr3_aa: CASSPDGSSGNTIYF
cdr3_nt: TGTGCCAGCTCACCCGACGGGAGCTCTGGAAACACCATATATTTT

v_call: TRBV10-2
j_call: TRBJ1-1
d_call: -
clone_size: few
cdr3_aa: CASTGRGMNTEAFF
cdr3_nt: TGCGCCAGCACCGGGAGGGGCATGAACACTGAAGCTTTCTTT

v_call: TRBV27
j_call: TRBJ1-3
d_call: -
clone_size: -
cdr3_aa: CASSLRGSSGNTIYF
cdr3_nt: TGTGCCAGCAGTTTACGGGGGTCTTCTGGAAACACCATATATTTT

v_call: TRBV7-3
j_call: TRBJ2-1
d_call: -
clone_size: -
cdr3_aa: CASSLQVGAEQFF
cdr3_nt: TGTGCCAGCAGCCTCCAGGTTGGGGCCGAGCAGTTCTTC

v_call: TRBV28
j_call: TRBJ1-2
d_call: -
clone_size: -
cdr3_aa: CASSSYRGGRINGYTF
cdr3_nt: TGTGCCAGCAGTTCGTACCGAGGAGGGAGGATCAATGGCTACACCTTC

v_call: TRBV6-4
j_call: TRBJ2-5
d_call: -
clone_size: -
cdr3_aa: CASSARGGETQYF
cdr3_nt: TGTGCCAGCAGTGCCAGGGGGGGAGAGACCCAGTACTTC

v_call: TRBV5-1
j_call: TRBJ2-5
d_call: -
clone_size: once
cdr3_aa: CASSLEGERETQYF
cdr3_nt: TGCGCCAGCAGCTTGGAAGGGGAGAGGGAGACCCAGTACTTC

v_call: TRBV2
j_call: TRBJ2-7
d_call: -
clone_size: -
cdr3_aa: CASRWDIHEQYF
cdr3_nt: TGTGCCAGCAGGTGGGACATTCACGAGCAGTACTTC

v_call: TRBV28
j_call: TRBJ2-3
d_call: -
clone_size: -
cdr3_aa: CASRLISSTDTQYF
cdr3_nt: TGTGCCAGCAGGTTAATATCTAGCACAGATACGCAGTATTTT

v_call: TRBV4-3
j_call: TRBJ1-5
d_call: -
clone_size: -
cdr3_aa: CASSQDKGPQHF
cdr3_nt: TGCGCCAGCAGCCAAGATAAAGGGCCCCAGCATTTT

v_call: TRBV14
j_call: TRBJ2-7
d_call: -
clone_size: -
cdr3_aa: CASSQAIGGGQHEQYF
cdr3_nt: TGTGCCAGCAGCCAAGCGATAGGGGGGGGCCAACACGAGCAGTACTTC

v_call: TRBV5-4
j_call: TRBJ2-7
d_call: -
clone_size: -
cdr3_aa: CASSLPGAYEQYF
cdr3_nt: TGTGCCAGCAGCTTGCCAGGGGCCTACGAGCAGTACTTC

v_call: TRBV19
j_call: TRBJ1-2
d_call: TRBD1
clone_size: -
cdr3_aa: CASSIRDSYGYTF
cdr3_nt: TGTGCCAGTAGTATCCGGGACAGCTATGGCTACACCTTC

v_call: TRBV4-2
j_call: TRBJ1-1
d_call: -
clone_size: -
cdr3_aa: CASSQAPQGMNTEAFF
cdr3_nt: TGTGCCAGCAGCCAAGCTCCCCAGGGGATGAACACTGAAGCTTTCTTT

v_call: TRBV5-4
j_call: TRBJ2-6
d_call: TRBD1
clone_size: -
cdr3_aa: CASSTGQASGANVLTF
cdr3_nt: TGTGCCAGCAGCACGGGACAGGCTTCTGGGGCCAACGTCCTGACTTTC

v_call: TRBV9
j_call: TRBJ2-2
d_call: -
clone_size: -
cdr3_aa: CASSTRTERTGELFF
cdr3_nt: TGTGCCAGCAGCACCCGGACAGAGAGAACCGGGGAGCTGTTTTTT

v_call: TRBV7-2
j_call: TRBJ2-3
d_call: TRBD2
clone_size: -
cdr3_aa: CASSLGLAFDTQYF
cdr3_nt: TGTGCCAGCAGCTTGGGACTAGCGTTTGATACGCAGTATTTT

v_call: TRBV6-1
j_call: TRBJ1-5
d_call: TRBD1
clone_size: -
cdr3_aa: CASSLTGDSNQPQHF
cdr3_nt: TGTGCCAGCAGCTTGACAGGGGATAGCAATCAGCCCCAGCATTTT

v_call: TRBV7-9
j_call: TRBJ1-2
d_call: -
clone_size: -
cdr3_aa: CASRSRAPYGYTF
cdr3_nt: TGTGCCAGCCGCTCGAGAGCACCCTATGGCTACACCTTC

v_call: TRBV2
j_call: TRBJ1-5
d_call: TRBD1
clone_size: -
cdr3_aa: CASSGQGGGNQPQHF
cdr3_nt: TGTGCCAGCAGTGGACAGGGGGGGGGAAATCAGCCCCAGCATTTT

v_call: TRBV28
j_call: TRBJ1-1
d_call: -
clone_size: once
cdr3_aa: CASSFAGRGLEDTEAFF
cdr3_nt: TGTGCCAGCAGTTTTGCGGGACGGGGGCTTGAGGACACTGAAGCTTTCTTT

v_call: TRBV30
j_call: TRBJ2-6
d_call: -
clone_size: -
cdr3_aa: CAWMTNSGANVLTF
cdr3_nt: TGTGCCTGGATGACGAACTCTGGGGCCAACGTCCTGACTTTC

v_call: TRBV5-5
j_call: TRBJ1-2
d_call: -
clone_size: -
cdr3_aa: CASSSGPSGYTF
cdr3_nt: TGTGCCAGCAGCTCCGGGCCTTCGGGCTACACCTTC

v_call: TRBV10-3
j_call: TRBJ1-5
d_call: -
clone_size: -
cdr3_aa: CAISLQSNQPQHF
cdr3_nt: TGTGCCATCAGCTTACAGAGCAATCAGCCCCAGCATTTT

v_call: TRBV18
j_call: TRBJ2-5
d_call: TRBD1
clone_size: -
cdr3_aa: CASSPDRVGETQYF
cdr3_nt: TGTGCCAGCTCACCGGACAGGGTAGGAGAGACCCAGTACTTC

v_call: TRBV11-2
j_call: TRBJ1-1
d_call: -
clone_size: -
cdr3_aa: CASSYLGGHNTEAFF
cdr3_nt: TGTGCCAGCAGCTATTTGGGGGGACACAACACTGAAGCTTTCTTT

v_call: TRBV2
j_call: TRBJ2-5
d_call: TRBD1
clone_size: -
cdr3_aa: CASSGQGQETQYF
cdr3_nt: TGTGCCAGCAGCGGACAGGGCCAAGAGACCCAGTACTTC

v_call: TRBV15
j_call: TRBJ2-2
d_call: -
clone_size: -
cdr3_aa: CATSRDRGNTGELFF
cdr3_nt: TGTGCCACCAGCAGAGATCGGGGGAACACCGGGGAGCTGTTTTTT

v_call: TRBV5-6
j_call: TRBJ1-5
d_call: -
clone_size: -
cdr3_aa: CASSLGTLRNQPQHF
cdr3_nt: TGTGCCAGCAGCTTAGGGACTCTACGGAATCAGCCCCAGCATTTT

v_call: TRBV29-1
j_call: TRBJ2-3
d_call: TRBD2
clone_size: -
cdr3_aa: CSAGSGGVTDTQYF
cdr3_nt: TGCAGCGCCGGGTCGGGGGGGGTAACAGATACGCAGTATTTT